One sample yielded the 6 T cell receptor beta chains listed below, sequenced in a study of blood T cells in healthy people across ages. A second PCR of roughly 6 to 12 cycles used a sample-barcoded 5' primer and a J-beta primer mix. MiXCR was run by TCRdb on the 5' RACE reads, yielding one entry per CDR3 protein. Among approximately 830,000 distinct CDR3 sequences listed, less than 80% were seen once. Material: blood. Receptors were obtained from a man aged 25-45 years in good health.

This clonotype was counted a few times. The chain couples TRBV9 to TRBJ2-1; D gene uncertain. CDR1 is SGDLS and CDR2 is YYNGEE in the germline V gene. The CDR3 has 12 residues. V was shortened by 0 bases and J by 8 bases, with 6 bases between the two germline ends. This CDR3 reads CASSVGPYEQFF. The CDR3 DNA is TGTGCCAGCAGCGTAGGGCCCTATGAGCAGTTCTTC.

V gene TRBV15 combines with J gene TRBJ1-6; the D gene is possibly TRBD1 (5 bases). Germline V CDR1 and CDR2: LNHNV, YYDKDF (reference sequence). This CDR3 is built from 17 residues. The V and J ends lost 0 bases and 4 bases respectively, with 13 bases between them. The CDR3 bases are TGTGCCACCAGCAGAGATGGTGGGACCGCTTATAATTCACCCCTCCACTTT. It codes for CATSRDGGTAYNSPLHF.

The chain combines TRBV28 with TRBJ1-5; D possibly corresponds to TRBD1 (5 bases). The CDR3 contains 14 residues. Germline CDR1 reads MDHEN; CDR2 reads SYDVKM. V was shortened by 5 bases and J by 3 bases, with 11 bases between the two germline ends. The CDR3 is CASSVTEFNQPQHF. CDR3 in DNA: TGTGCCAGCAGTGTGACAGAGTTCAATCAGCCCCAGCATTTT.

Comments on this clonotype: It may be a read error: a sequence one base away is much more abundant. This chain joins TRBV6-1 and TRBJ2-3, with 7 bases matching TRBD2. Trimming cost V 4 bases and J 8 bases; bases outside gene matches: 9. This CDR3 is built from 14 residues. Germline CDR1 reads MNHNS; CDR2 reads SASEGT. CDR3 sequence reads: CASSALAGAATQYF. Here the CDR3 DNA reads TGTGCCAGCAGTGCCTTAGCGGGTGCAGCTACGCAGTATTTT.

The CDR3 sequence is CASSLGGGQTNEQFF. As DNA, the CDR3 is TGCGCCAGCAGCTTGGGAGGGGGCCAAACCAATGAGCAGTTCTTC. The chain joins TRBV5-1 to TRBJ2-1; 7 nucleotides match TRBD1. CDR3 size: 15 residues. The germline gives CDR1 SGHRS, CDR2 YFSETQ. V shed 0 bases, J shed 6 bases, and the junction held 6 bases outside the gene matches.

The chain uses TRBV4-2 and TRBJ2-7; TRBD2 matches 12 bases. The V segment lost 4 bases and the J segment 0 bases; nucleotides outside the gene matches: 7. This CDR3 is built from 17 residues. CDR1 LGHNA and CDR2 YNFKEQ come from the germline V gene. The CDR3, as DNA: TGTGCCAGCAGCCCGTCGACTAGCGGGGGTCCCTCCTACGAGCAGTACTTC. As protein: CASSPSTSGGPSYEQYF.